Sequencing of this T cell receptor (beta chain) was carried out in a study of blood T cell repertoires in COVID-19. Whole-study context: Samples taken during acute and convalescent COVID-19 were collected in the United States, Italy and Spain.

V was clipped by 7 bases and J by 4 bases, with 16 bases between them. The CDR3 covers 14 residues. Germline V gene sequence: CDR1 MNHEY, CDR2 SVGAGI. Clones were read by immunoSEQ multiplex PCR, and TCRdb kept only the in-frame ones, dropping some. The sample includes 50,000 to 60,000 clones, roughly nine tenths seen only once; the top ten take roughly a quarter. This clone appeared once. The TCR originated in a human donor in a cohort sampled during active COVID-19. What was sequenced was peripheral blood. The chain recombines TRBV6-5 with TRBJ1-2, with D unclear. The CDR3 nucleotides read TGTGCCAGCACTACGTACGGAGGGTCCTATGGCTACACCTTC. This translates into CASTTYGGSYGYTF.